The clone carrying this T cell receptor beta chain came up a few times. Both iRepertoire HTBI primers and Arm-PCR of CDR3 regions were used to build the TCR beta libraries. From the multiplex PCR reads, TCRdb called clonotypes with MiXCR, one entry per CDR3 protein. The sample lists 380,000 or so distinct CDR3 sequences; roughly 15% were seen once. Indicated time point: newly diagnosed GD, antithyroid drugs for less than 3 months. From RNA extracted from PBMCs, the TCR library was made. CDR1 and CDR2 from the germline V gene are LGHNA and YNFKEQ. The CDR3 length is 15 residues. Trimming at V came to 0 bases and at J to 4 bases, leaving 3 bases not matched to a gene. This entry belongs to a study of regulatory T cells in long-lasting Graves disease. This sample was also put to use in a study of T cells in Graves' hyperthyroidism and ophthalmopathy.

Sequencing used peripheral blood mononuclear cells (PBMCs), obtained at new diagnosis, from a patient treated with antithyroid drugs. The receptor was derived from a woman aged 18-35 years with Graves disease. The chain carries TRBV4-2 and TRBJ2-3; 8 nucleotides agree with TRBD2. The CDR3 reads CASSQDYGRADTQYF. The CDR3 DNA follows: TGTGCCAGCAGCCAAGATTACGGGAGGGCAGATACGCAGTATTTT.